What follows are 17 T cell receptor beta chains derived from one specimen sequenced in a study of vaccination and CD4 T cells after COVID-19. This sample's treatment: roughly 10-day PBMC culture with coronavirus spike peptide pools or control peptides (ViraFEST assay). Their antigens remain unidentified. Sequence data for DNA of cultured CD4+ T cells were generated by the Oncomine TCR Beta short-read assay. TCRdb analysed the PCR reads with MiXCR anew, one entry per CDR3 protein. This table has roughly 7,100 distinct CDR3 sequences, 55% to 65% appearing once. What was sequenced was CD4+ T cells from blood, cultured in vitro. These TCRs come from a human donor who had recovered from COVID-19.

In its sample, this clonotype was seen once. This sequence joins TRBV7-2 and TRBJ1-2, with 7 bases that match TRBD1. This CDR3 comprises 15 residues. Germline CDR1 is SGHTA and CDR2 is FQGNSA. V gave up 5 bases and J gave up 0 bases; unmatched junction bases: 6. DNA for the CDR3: TGTGCCAGCAGCCGGGACAGAGTGACTAACTATGGCTACACCTTC. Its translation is CASSRDRVTNYGYTF.

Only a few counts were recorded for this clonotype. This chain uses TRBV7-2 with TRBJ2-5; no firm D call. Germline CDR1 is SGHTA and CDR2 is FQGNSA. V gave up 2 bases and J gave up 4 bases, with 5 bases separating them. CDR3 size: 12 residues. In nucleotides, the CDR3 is TGTGCCAGCAGCTTAATTGGAGAGACCCAGTACTTC. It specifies CASSLIGETQYF.

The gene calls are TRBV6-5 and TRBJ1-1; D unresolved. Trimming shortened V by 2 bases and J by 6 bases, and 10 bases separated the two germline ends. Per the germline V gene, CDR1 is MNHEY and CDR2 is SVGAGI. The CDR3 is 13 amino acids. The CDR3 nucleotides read TGTGCCAGCAGTTACGTGAAGAGTGCTGAAGCTTTCTTT. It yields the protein CASSYVKSAEAFF.

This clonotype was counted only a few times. CDR3 DNA: TGTGCCAGCAGCCTTAGGACAGGGTACAGAACAGATACGCAGTATTTT. It translates to CASSLRTGYRTDTQYF. This chain uses TRBV7-2 with TRBJ2-3; 8 bases map to TRBD1. The CDR3 sequence is 16 residues long. Germline CDR1 SGHTA, CDR2 FQGNSA. V gave up 5 bases and J gave up 3 bases; unmatched junction bases: 10.

The CDR3 protein is CASSPGLWNYGYTF. In nucleotides, the CDR3 is TGTGCCAGCAGCCCTGGACTGTGGAACTATGGCTACACCTTC. This chain uses TRBV27 with TRBJ1-2; D unclear. This CDR3 region has 14 residues. Germline CDR1 MNHEY, CDR2 SMNVEV (reference sequence). Trimming pared 6 bases from V and 2 bases from J, leaving 13 bases between.

The CDR3 DNA is TGTGCCAGCAGTTCAGGGGAGGTGTGGACTGAAGCTTTCTTT. Translating it yields CASSSGEVWTEAFF. This chain links TRBV27 with TRBJ1-1, with D perhaps TRBD1 (6 bases). This CDR3 comprises 14 residues. Deletions cut 4 bases from V and 5 bases from J, with 14 bases between. Germline CDR1 is MNHEY and CDR2 is SMNVEV (reference sequence).

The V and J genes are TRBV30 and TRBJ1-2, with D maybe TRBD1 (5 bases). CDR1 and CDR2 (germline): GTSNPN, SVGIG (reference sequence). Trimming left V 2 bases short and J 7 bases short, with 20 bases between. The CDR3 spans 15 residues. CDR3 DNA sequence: TGTGCCTGGAGTTCGAGCTTCGCCGGGACTTCTGGCTACACCTTC. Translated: CAWSSSFAGTSGYTF. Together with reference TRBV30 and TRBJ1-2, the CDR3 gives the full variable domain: SQTIHQWPATLVQPVGSPLSLECTVEGTSNPNLYWYRQAAGRGLQLLFYSVGIGQISSEVPQNLSASRPQDRQFILSSKKLLLSDSGFYLCAWSSSFAGTSGYTFGSGTRLTVV.

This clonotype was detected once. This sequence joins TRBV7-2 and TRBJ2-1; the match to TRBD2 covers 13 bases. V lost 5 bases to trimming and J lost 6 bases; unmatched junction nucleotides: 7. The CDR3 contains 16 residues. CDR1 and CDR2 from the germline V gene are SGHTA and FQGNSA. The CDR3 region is CASSAPGLAGSNEQFF. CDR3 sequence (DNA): TGTGCCAGCAGCGCCCCGGGACTAGCGGGATCCAATGAGCAGTTCTTC.

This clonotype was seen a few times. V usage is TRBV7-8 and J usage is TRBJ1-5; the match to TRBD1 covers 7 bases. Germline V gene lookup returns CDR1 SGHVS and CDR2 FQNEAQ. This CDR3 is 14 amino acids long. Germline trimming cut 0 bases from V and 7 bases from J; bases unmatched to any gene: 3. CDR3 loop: CASSLAAGGQPQHF. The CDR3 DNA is TGTGCCAGCAGCTTAGCGGCAGGGGGGCAGCCCCAGCATTTT.

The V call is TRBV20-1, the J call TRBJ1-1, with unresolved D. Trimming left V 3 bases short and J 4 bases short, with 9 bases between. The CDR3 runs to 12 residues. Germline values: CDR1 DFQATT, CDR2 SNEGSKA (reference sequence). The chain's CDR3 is CSARTDGTEAFF. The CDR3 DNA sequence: TGCAGTGCTAGGACGGATGGCACTGAAGCTTTCTTT.

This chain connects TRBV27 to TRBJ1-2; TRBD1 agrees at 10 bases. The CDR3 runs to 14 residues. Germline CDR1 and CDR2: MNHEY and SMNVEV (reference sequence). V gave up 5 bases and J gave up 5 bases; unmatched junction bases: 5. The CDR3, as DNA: TGTGCCAGCAGTGCGGGACAGGGGATTTATGGCTACACCTTC. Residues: CASSAGQGIYGYTF.

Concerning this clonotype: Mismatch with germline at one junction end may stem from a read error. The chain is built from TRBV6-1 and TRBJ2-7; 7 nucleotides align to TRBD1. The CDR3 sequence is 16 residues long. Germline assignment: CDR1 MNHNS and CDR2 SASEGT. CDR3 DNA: TGTGCCATCAGTGACGCAGGGACAGCGAGAGCCTACGAGCAGTACTTC. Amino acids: CAISDAGTARAYEQYF.

CDR3 amino acids: CASSEQGSNQPQHF. The CDR3 DNA is TGTGCCAGCAGTGAACAGGGTAGCAATCAGCCCCAGCATTTT. V gene TRBV2 combines with J gene TRBJ1-5; weak D call: TRBD1 (5 bases). The CDR3 runs to 14 residues. Trimming pared 2 bases from V and 0 bases from J, leaving 5 bases between. CDR1 and CDR2 from the germline V gene are SNHLY and FYNNEI.

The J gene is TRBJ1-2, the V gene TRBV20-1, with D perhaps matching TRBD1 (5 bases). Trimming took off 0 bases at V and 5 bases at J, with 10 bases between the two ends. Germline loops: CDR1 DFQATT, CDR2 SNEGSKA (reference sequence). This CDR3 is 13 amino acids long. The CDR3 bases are TGCAGTGCTAGAGAGGGGGGTCGGTATGGCTACACCTTC. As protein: CSAREGGRYGYTF.

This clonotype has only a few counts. The DNA of the CDR3 is TGCAGTGCTAGAGATCCAATGGGGTCCTTGGGCAATCAGCCCCAGCATTTT. The encoded protein is CSARDPMGSLGNQPQHF. The chain combines TRBV20-1 with TRBJ1-5; D is uncertain. Trimming left V 0 bases short and J 2 bases short, with 17 bases between. The CDR3 has 17 residues. Per germline, CDR1 DFQATT and CDR2 SNEGSKA (reference sequence).

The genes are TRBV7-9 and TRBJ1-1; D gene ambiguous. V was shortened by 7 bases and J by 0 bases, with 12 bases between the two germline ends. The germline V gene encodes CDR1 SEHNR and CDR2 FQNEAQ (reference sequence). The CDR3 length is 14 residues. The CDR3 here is CASNLGLLNTEAFF. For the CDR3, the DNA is TGTGCCAGCAACCTGGGGTTGTTGAACACTGAAGCTTTCTTT.

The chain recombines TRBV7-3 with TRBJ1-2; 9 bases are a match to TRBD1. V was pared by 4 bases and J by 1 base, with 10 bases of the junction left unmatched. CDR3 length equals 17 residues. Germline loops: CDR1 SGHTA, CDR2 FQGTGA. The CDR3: CASSSGPRGQGNYGYTF. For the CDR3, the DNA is TGTGCCAGCAGCTCCGGACCTAGGGGACAGGGTAACTATGGCTACACCTTC.